These 14 T cell receptor beta chains were sequenced from one sample in a study of blood T cell repertoires in COVID-19. Generated by immunoSEQ multiplex PCR, the TCRdb table keeps only in-frame clones and is missing some. This table holds about 330,000 clones, more than 90% found once. The sequenced material came from PBMCs or T cells enriched from blood (not recorded which). The receptors were sampled from a woman in her twenties or thirties who had recovered from COVID-19.

The chain couples TRBV25-1 to TRBJ1-4, with 8 bases fitting TRBD1. This CDR3 comprises 15 residues. Germline loops: CDR1 MGHDK, CDR2 SYGVNS. With V trimmed by 4 bases and J by 7 bases, 8 bases remained unmatched. The CDR3 DNA sequence: TGTGCCAGCAGTGGCCCACAGGGGGGATTTGAAAAACTGTTTTTT. Translated, it gives CASSGPQGGFEKLFF.

V gene TRBV11-2 combines with J gene TRBJ1-6; D is perhaps TRBD1 (5 bases). Per the germline V gene, CDR1 is SGHAT and CDR2 is FQNNGV. The V end lost 0 bases, the J end lost 10 bases, and 7 bases lay between the germline ends. The CDR3 contains 13 residues. The CDR3 region has the DNA TGTGCCAGCAGCTTAGATAGGGGCTCACCCCTCCACTTT. Translating gives CASSLDRGSPLHF.

The V gene is TRBV15, the J gene TRBJ1-1; TRBD1 is a possible D gene (5 bases). In germline, CDR1 is LNHNV, CDR2 YYDKDF (reference sequence). CDR3 length: 13 amino acids. V dropped 5 bases and J dropped 2 bases, with 9 bases sitting between them. For the CDR3, the DNA is TGTGCCACCAGCCCCAGGGTCAACACTGAAGCTTTCTTT. It yields the protein CATSPRVNTEAFF.

Here the CDR3 reads CASSQDDRRGFYNEQFF. CDR3 coding DNA: TGTGCCAGCAGCCAAGATGATCGGAGGGGATTCTACAATGAGCAGTTCTTC. The chain links TRBV3-1 (or the pseudogene TRBV3-2) to TRBJ2-1; weak D call: TRBD2 (6 bases). CDR1 is LGHDT, CDR2 YNNKEL, per germline (reference sequence). V was clipped by 0 bases and J by 3 bases, with 15 bases between them. The length of the CDR3 is 17 residues.

This chain joins TRBV2 and TRBJ2-7; no clear D. CDR1 and CDR2 (germline): SNHLY, FYNNEI. The CDR3 has 14 amino acids. Deletions cut 4 bases from V and 1 base from J, with 11 bases between. CDR3 protein: CASSVLAESYEQYF. The CDR3 DNA follows: TGTGCCAGCAGTGTTTTGGCGGAATCCTACGAGCAGTACTTC.

A remark on this clone: Other DNA sequences in this specimen translate into the identical CDR3. This chain uses TRBV28 with TRBJ1-4; 8 bases are a match to TRBD1. The CDR3 has 12 residues. The germline CDR1 and CDR2 sequences are MDHEN and SYDVKM. Losses at the gene ends were 6 bases for V and 8 bases for J; bases not matched to a gene: 2. This chain's CDR3 is CASRQGGEKLFF. The CDR3 nucleotides are TGTGCCAGCAGACAGGGGGGAGAAAAACTGTTTTTT.

The chain recombines TRBV18 with TRBJ1-4, with D uncertain. V lost 3 bases, J lost 8 bases, and 10 bases lay in between. The V gene's germline CDR1 is KGHSH and CDR2 LQKENI. The CDR3 is 13 residues long. CDR3 protein: CASSPGGREKLFF. DNA for the CDR3: TGTGCCAGCTCACCCGGCGGGAGAGAAAAACTGTTTTTT. The variable domain in full, with the rest retrieved from reference TRBV18 and TRBJ1-4, is NAGVMQNPRHLVRRRGQEARLRCSPMKGHSHVYWYRQLPEEGLKFMVYLQKENIIDESGMPKERFSAEFPKEGPSILRIQQVVRGDSAAYFCASSPGGREKLFFGSGTQLSVL.

The chain employs TRBV6-9 and TRBJ1-1, with 7 bases fitting TRBD1. CDR1 and CDR2 from the germline V gene are MNHGY and SVAAGI. The CDR3 is 15 residues long. J lost 6 bases, V lost 2 bases, and 9 bases had no gene match. The CDR3 loop reads CASSYRGRGYPEAFF. CDR3 DNA: TGTGCCAGCAGTTATCGGGGCAGGGGGTATCCTGAAGCTTTCTTT.

This clone was seen once. V usage is TRBV6-5 and J usage is TRBJ2-7; unclear D gene. Trimming stripped 6 bases from V and 4 bases from J, with 19 bases between. The germline V gene encodes CDR1 MNHEY and CDR2 SVGAGI. This CDR3 has 15 residues. The CDR3 DNA sequence: TGTGCCAGCAGCCATGCCCCCCCGGGTTATTACGAGCAGTACTTC. Its protein is CASSHAPPGYYEQYF.

The chain joins TRBV10-1 to TRBJ2-7, with TRBD1 matching 9 bases. V lost 0 bases to trimming and J lost 2 bases; unmatched junction nucleotides: 5. CDR1 is WNHNN and CDR2 is SYGVQD in the germline V gene (reference sequence). This CDR3 spans 16 amino acids. The CDR3 protein is CASSESKQGAPYEQYF. CDR3 in DNA: TGCGCCAGCAGTGAGTCCAAACAGGGGGCTCCCTACGAGCAGTACTTC.

The genes are TRBV11-2 and TRBJ2-6; TRBD1 agrees at 9 bases. Germline trimming cut 3 bases from V and 2 bases from J; bases unmatched to any gene: 2. Germline CDR1 SGHAT, CDR2 FQNNGV. The CDR3 spans 16 residues. CDR3 sequence (DNA): TGTGCCAGCAGCTTGACAGGGGGAACTGGGGCCAACGTCCTGACTTTC. Amino acid sequence: CASSLTGGTGANVLTF. Combining the CDR3 with reference TRBV11-2 and TRBJ2-6 gives the whole variable domain EAGVAQSPRYKIIEKRQSVAFWCNPISGHATLYWYQQILGQGPKLLIQFQNNGVVDDSQLPKDRFSAERLKGVDSTLKIQPAKLEDSAVYLCASSLTGGTGANVLTFGAGSRLTVL.

This chain connects TRBV9 to TRBJ2-3; 8 bases are shared with TRBD2. This CDR3 has 14 amino acids. Germline V gene data show CDR1 as SGDLS and CDR2 as YYNGEE. Trimming cost V 4 bases and J 5 bases; bases outside gene matches: 6. The CDR3 region is CASSPGGPRDTQYF. The CDR3 DNA reads as TGTGCCAGCAGCCCGGGGGGGCCTCGAGATACGCAGTATTTT.

V is TRBV28 and J is TRBJ1-1; D remains unclear. Germline CDR1 MDHEN, CDR2 SYDVKM. The CDR3 totals 14 residues. Trimming shortened V by 2 bases and J by 1 base, and 8 bases separated the two germline ends. CDR3: CASSLPRGNTEAFF. CDR3 coding DNA: TGTGCCAGCAGTTTACCTCGGGGGAACACTGAAGCTTTCTTT.

The chain links TRBV21-1 to TRBJ2-7; TRBD1, the table's D call, lacks a check against the DNA. TRBV21-1 is marked as a pseudogene. The CDR3 extends over 16 amino acids. CDR3: CASRGQLGDRGYEQYF. In DNA, the CDR3 is TGTGCCAGCAGAGGCCAACTTGGGGACAGGGGATACGAGCAGTACTTC.